Below, 17 T cell receptor beta chains from the same sample are listed, as sequenced in a study. TCRdb re-derived calls from the RT-PCR reads in MiXCR, one entry per CDR3 protein. Here the sample spans approximately 720,000 distinct CDR3 sequences, 14% being singletons. Sequenced input: memory CD4+ T cells from blood. These receptors all stem from a female donor in good health, serving as a healthy control.

This chain uses TRBV9 with TRBJ2-2, with TRBD2 identical over 8 bases. Germline CDR1 is SGDLS and CDR2 is YYNGEE. This CDR3 has 15 amino acids. Trimming cost V 3 bases and J 4 bases; bases outside gene matches: 5. This CDR3 is CASSATSGITGELFF. The CDR3 coding sequence is TGTGCCAGCAGCGCCACTAGCGGAATCACCGGGGAGCTGTTTTTT.

There are a few counts of this clonotype. The V gene is TRBV27, the J gene TRBJ1-1, with D unresolved. V lost 5 bases and J lost 3, with 13 bases in between. This CDR3 has 14 amino acids. Germline lookup yields CDR1 MNHEY and CDR2 SMNVEV (reference sequence). The CDR3 bases are TGTGCCAGCAGTCGAGGACGGAGGGACACTGAAGCTTTCTTT. Translating gives CASSRGRRDTEAFF.

This rearrangement joins TRBV30 to TRBJ1-4, with D possibly being TRBD1 (5 bases). CDR3 size: 15 residues. Trimming pared 2 bases from V and 2 bases from J, leaving 12 bases between. CDR1 is GTSNPN and CDR2 is SVGIG in the germline V gene (reference sequence). The CDR3 DNA sequence: TGTGCCTGGAGTCTTCCCCGGGGGACTAATGAAAAACTGTTTTTT. Protein product: CAWSLPRGTNEKLFF.

The chain carries TRBV5-1 and TRBJ1-1; D ambiguous. Germline V CDR1 and CDR2: SGHRS, YFSETQ. Trimming pared 3 bases from V and 1 base from J, leaving 10 bases between. This CDR3 is built from 14 residues. The chain's CDR3 is CASSSGDSNTEAFF. The CDR3 DNA reads TGCGCCAGCAGCTCAGGAGACTCGAACACTGAAGCTTTCTTT.

At least ten counts were recorded for this clonotype. The V call is TRBV5-6, the J call TRBJ1-2, with TRBD1 matching over 8 bases. Germline values: CDR1 SGHDT, CDR2 YYEEEE. This CDR3 contains 13 residues. V trimming: 4 bases; J trimming: 4 bases; junction bases outside the gene matches: 3. For the CDR3, the DNA is TGTGCCAGCAGCGCAGGACAGGGCTATGGCTACACCTTC. Translation: CASSAGQGYGYTF.

This clonotype turned up a few times. This chain links TRBV6-2 or TRBV6-3 with TRBJ2-3; TRBD2 is a possible D gene (5 bases). Looked up from germline, CDR1 is MNHEY and CDR2 is SVGEGT. V gave up 6 bases and J gave up 9 bases, with 16 bases separating them. The CDR3 totals 13 residues. CDR3 amino acids: CASSPSKGVTQYF. The CDR3 DNA reads TGTGCCAGCAGCCCCTCTAAGGGAGTAACGCAGTATTTT.

This clonotype was seen more than once but under ten times. The rearrangement links TRBV12-3 or TRBV12-4 to TRBJ1-2, with D unclear. V lost 0 bases to trimming and J lost 4 bases, with 12 bases between them. The CDR3 length is 15 residues. This CDR3 is CASSLALRRGYGYTF. In DNA, the CDR3 is TGTGCCAGCAGTTTAGCGCTAAGGAGAGGCTATGGCTACACCTTC.

There are a few counts of this clonotype. The rearrangement uses TRBV6-1 and TRBJ1-1; possible D gene TRBD1, 5 bases. This CDR3 region has 14 residues. Germline CDR1 is MNHNS and CDR2 is SASEGT. Trimming left V 6 bases short and J 0 bases short, with 11 bases between. The CDR3: CASRHSGLNTEAFF. CDR3 sequence (DNA): TGTGCCAGCAGGCATTCAGGGCTGAACACTGAAGCTTTCTTT.

This clonotype was seen more than once but under ten times. V is TRBV20-1 and J is TRBJ2-7; D call uncertain. Trimming removed 6 bases from V and 1 base from J, with 16 bases in between. The CDR3 has 14 residues. Germline CDR1 and CDR2: DFQATT and SNEGSKA (reference sequence). DNA of the CDR3: TGCAGTGCCAGTCCTTACCGAGCTTCCTACGAGCAGTACTTC. Protein product: CSASPYRASYEQYF.

This clonotype was detected a few times. The chain combines TRBV20-1 with TRBJ2-5, with TRBD2 identical over 11 bases. Per germline, CDR1 DFQATT and CDR2 SNEGSKA (reference sequence). This CDR3 contains 15 residues. The trim removed 6 bases at V and 3 bases at J, leaving 9 bases unmatched. Written as DNA, the CDR3 is TGCAGTGCGAAGTCAGGACTAGCGGGCAAAGAGACCCAGTACTTC. It is translated as CSAKSGLAGKETQYF.

This clonotype was observed many times. The CDR3 is CASKHRGQEETQYF. CDR3 DNA sequence: TGTGCCAGCAAGCACAGGGGACAAGAAGAGACCCAGTACTTC. The chain recombines TRBV27 with TRBJ2-5; 7 bases are a match to TRBD1. Germline V gene lookup returns CDR1 MNHEY and CDR2 SMNVEV (reference sequence). This CDR3 region has 14 residues. V shed 7 bases and J 3 bases; nucleotides not matched to a gene: 8.

CDR3 sequence reads: CASSPGLATSTDTQYF. The CDR3 DNA is TGTGCCAGCAGCCCCGGACTAGCCACAAGCACAGATACGCAGTATTTT. This rearrangement joins TRBV7-9 to TRBJ2-3; 8 positions agree with TRBD2. Germline loops: CDR1 SEHNR, CDR2 FQNEAQ (reference sequence). This CDR3 spans 16 amino acids. V was pared by 5 bases and J by 0 bases, with 7 bases of the junction left unmatched.

This chain links TRBV20-1 with TRBJ2-7; 9 positions match TRBD2. The CDR3 is 13 amino acids. The ends lost 5 bases at V and 5 bases at J; junction bases unmatched: 7. Germline CDR1 is DFQATT and CDR2 is SNEGSKA (reference sequence). CDR3 loop: CSALAGGYDEQYF. The CDR3 nucleotides are TGCAGTGCTCTGGCGGGAGGGTATGACGAGCAGTACTTC.

The chain uses TRBV9 and TRBJ2-2, with 10 bases that match TRBD1. After removal of 4 bases from V and 7 bases from J, the junction contained 10 bases not matched to a gene. This CDR3 region has 16 residues. Germline-derived CDR1 and CDR2 are SGDLS and YYNGEE. The CDR3 DNA is TGTGCCAGCAGCACGGGACAGGGGCGTTCTGTCGGGGAGCTGTTTTTT. This gives the protein CASSTGQGRSVGELFF.

DNA for the CDR3: TGTGCCACCAGTAAACAGGGAATCCATGGCTACACCTTC. Residues: CATSKQGIHGYTF. The chain joins TRBV24-1 to TRBJ1-2; a weak D match, TRBD1 (6 bases). The CDR3 contains 13 residues. Between the trimmed V and J ends, which lost 6 bases and 6 bases, there was a span of 13 bases. Germline loops: CDR1 KGHDR, CDR2 SFDVKD.

This clonotype was seen a few times. The rearrangement links TRBV30 to TRBJ2-3; D is undetermined. The CDR3 has 14 residues. Trimming removed 4 bases at V and 0 bases at J, with 11 bases between. The germline gives CDR1 GTSNPN, CDR2 SVGIG (reference sequence). As DNA, the CDR3 is TGTGCCTGGAATGGCCTGGAAAGCACAGATACGCAGTATTTT. It encodes CAWNGLESTDTQYF.

This clonotype showed up many times. The V and J genes are TRBV4-3 and TRBJ2-2, with a weak D call TRBD2 (6 bases). Trimming stripped 5 bases from V and 6 bases from J, with 25 bases between. Germline CDR1 and CDR2: LGHNA and YSLEER. This CDR3 has 18 residues. This CDR3 is CASSEGLGLYGSAGELFF. CDR3 coding DNA: TGCGCCAGCAGCGAAGGGCTCGGACTATACGGATCCGCCGGGGAGCTGTTTTTT.